These T cell receptor beta chains were read from a single sample in a study of human T cells and chemical hapten exposure. TCRdb reprocessed the RACE reads with MiXCR, giving one entry per CDR3 protein. The sample gives around 56,000 distinct CDR3 sequences, approximately 10% of which show up once; roughly 8.8% is in the top ten. This specimen was whole blood, taken in connection with sensitization to the hapten diphenylcyclopropenone (DPC). The receptors stem from a man aged 40-49 years with alopecia areata. Some clones in this sample may be carry-over from other donors' samples. Both conserved end residues are part of each CDR3.

v_call cdr3_length cdr3_aa
TRBV7-9 16 CASSLDGTLGTDTQYF
TRBV6-5 15 CASISPGQGSYEQYF
TRBV20-1 14 CSANRGVAKNIQYF
TRBV2 11 CASRDTGELFF
TRBV29-1 13 CSVGTGQTGELFF
TRBV12-3/TRBV12-4 16 CASSFLSYSGANVLTF
TRBV7-2 12 CASSLTADTQYF
TRBV2 15 CARGQGGLFGTEAFF
TRBV6-2/TRBV6-3 11 CASTEGEDQYF
TRBV2 11 CASGREYEQYF
TRBV7-8 15 CASSLGTGRGTEAFF
TRBV20-1 14 CSARDRRSGNTIYF
TRBV13 14 CASSPRALNTEAFF
TRBV11-2 17 CASSFSSAGTTSGEQYF
TRBV6-5 16 CASSYSLLAGDNEQFF
TRBV5-1 19 CASSLQGQLLAGRINEQFF
TRBV3-1 16 CASSQVTTSGNNEQFF
TRBV4-1 18 CASSQKMGFGDGNTEAFF
TRBV28 12 CASSSRKETQYF
TRBV7-2 17 CASSFQHLAGGSNEQFF
TRBV27 15 CASSLDRGPNTEAFF
TRBV7-9 14 CASSWGTANTEAFF
TRBV6-1 11 CASSALNEQYF
TRBV5-7 14 CASKYRQRAYEQYF